These 2 T cell receptor beta chains were sequenced from one sample in a study of T cell changes during pregnancy in multiple sclerosis. Method: immunoSEQ multiplex PCR; TCRdb's copy keeps in-frame clones and lacks some. The table has around 100,000 clones, about 92% seen once. Source: peripheral blood, taken in the second trimester of pregnancy. Receptors originate from a female donor with multiple sclerosis, enrolled in a pregnancy study.

This clone showed up just once. This rearrangement joins TRBV28 to TRBJ2-6; TRBD1 is a possible D gene (5 bases). Germline CDR1 is MDHEN and CDR2 is SYDVKM. V dropped 4 bases and J dropped 0 bases, with 13 bases sitting between them. The CDR3 covers 17 residues. The CDR3: CASSSQGTPSGANVLTF. CDR3 nucleotide sequence: TGTGCCAGCAGTTCTCAGGGTACCCCCTCTGGGGCCAACGTCCTGACTTTC. Drawing the rest from reference TRBV28 and TRBJ2-6, the complete variable domain is DVKVTQSSRYLVKRTGEKVFLECVQDMDHENMFWYRQDPGLGLRLIYFSYDVKMKEKGDIPEGYSVSREKKERFSLILESASTNQTSMYLCASSSQGTPSGANVLTFGAGSRLTVL.

The rearrangement uses TRBV10-3 and TRBJ1-5; 9 positions agree with TRBD1. The V and J ends lost 6 bases and 7 bases, in that order; junction bases with no gene match: 4. The CDR3 consists of 13 residues. In germline, CDR1 is ENHRY, CDR2 SYGVKD. The chain's CDR3 is CAISGDRAQPQHF. CDR3 DNA: TGTGCCATCAGCGGGGACAGGGCCCAGCCCCAGCATTTT.